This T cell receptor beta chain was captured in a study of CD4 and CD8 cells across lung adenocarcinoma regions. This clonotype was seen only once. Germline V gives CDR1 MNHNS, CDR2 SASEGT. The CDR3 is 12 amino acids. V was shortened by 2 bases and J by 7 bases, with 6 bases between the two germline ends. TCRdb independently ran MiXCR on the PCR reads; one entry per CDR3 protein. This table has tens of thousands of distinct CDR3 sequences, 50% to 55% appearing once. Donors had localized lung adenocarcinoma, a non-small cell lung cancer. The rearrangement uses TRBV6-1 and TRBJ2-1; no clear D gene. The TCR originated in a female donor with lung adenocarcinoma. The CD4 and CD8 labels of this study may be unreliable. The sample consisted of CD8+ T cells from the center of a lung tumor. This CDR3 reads CASSELGNEQFF. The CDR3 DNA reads TGTGCCAGCAGTGAATTAGGGAATGAGCAGTTCTTC.